This T cell receptor (beta chain) stems from a study of T cells after yellow fever vaccination. General study results and limits: The CD4 compartment and the CD8 compartment contained a small share of clonotypes in common.

CDR1 is SGHRS, CDR2 YFSETQ, per germline. Trimming removed 1 base at V and 6 bases at J, with 12 bases between. The CDR3 has 14 amino acids. This clonotype was counted only a few times. The antigen remains undetermined. For TCR, cDNA came from 5'RACE template switching, which added a universal primer site and UMIs. TCRdb re-called the 5' RACE reads through MiXCR, storing one row per CDR3 protein. Of 320,000 or so distinct CDR3 sequences detected, around 8.1% appear once; the ten largest clones hold 15% to 20%. The chain is built from TRBV5-1 and TRBJ2-3; the D gene is possibly TRBD2 (5 bases). The material was PBMCs, obtained around 45 days after the first yellow fever vaccination. The clonotype was recovered from a man younger than 30 who received the YFV17D yellow fever vaccine. CDR3 DNA sequence: TGCGCCAGCAGCTTGTCAGGCTCGGGGGATACGCAGTATTTT. It codes for CASSLSGSGDTQYF.